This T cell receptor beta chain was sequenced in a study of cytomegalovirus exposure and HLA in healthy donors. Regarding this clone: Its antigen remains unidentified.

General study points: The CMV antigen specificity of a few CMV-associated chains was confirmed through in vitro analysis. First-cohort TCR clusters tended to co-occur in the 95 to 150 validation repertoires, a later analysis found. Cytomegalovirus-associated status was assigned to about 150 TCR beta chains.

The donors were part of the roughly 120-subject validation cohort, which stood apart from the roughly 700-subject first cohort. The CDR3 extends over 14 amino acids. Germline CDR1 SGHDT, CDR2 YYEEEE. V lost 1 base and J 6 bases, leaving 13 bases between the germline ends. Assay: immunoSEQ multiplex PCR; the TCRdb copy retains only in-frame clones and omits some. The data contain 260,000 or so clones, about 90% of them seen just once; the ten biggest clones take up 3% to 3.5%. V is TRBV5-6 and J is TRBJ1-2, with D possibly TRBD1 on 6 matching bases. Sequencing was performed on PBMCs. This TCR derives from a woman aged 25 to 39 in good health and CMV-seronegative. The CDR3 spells CASSLFAGDDGYTF. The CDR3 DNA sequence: TGTGCCAGCAGCTTGTTTGCAGGGGATGATGGCTACACCTTC.